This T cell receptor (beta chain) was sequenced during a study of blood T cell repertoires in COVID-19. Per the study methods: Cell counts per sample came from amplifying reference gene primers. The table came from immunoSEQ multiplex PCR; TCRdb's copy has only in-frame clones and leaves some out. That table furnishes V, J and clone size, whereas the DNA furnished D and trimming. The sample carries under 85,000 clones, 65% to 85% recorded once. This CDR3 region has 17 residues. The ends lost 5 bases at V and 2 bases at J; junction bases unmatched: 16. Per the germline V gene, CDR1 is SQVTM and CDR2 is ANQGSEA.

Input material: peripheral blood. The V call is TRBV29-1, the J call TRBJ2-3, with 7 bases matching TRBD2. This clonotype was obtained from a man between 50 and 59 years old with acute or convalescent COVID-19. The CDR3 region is CSVPTWRGSGSTDTQYF. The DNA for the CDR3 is TGCAGCGTTCCAACCTGGCGGGGGAGTGGGTCCACAGATACGCAGTATTTT.